The 30 T cell receptor beta chains in this list originate from one sample, sequenced in a study of blood T cells in healthy people across ages. A J-beta primer mix and a sample-barcoded 5' primer were used in a second PCR of about 7 to 12 cycles. TCRdb fed the 5' RACE reads into MiXCR, producing one record per CDR3 protein. The top ten clones hold 10% to 15% of a sample with about 1.1 million distinct CDR3 sequences, 35% to 40% of them seen once. The sequenced sample consisted of blood. These receptors all stem from a man younger than 35 in good health.

This clonotype showed up many times. The chain links TRBV7-2 to TRBJ1-1, with a possible D match to TRBD1 (5 bases). The CDR3 covers 14 residues. Germline values: CDR1 SGHTA, CDR2 FQGNSA. V was clipped by 5 bases and J by 7 bases, with 17 bases between them. CDR3 region: CASSLSGGFSEAFF. CDR3 coding DNA: TGTGCCAGCAGCCTCTCGGGGGGGTTTAGTGAAGCTTTCTTT. Filled out from reference TRBV7-2 and TRBJ1-1, the complete variable domain reads GAGVSQSPSNKVTEKGKDVELRCDPISGHTALYWYRQSLGQGLEFLIYFQGNSAPDKSGLPSDRFSAERTGGSVSTLTIQRTQQEDSAVYLCASSLSGGFSEAFFGQGTRLTVV.

This clonotype was detected a few times. The V call is TRBV4-1, the J call TRBJ2-1, with TRBD1 matching 7 bases. The DNA end favors TRBJ2-7, so the J call may be wrong. Per the germline V gene, CDR1 is MGHRA and CDR2 is YSYEKL. The CDR3 consists of 17 residues. CDR3 nucleotides: TGCGCCAGCAGCCAAGATGGGACAGAAGTCTCCTACAATGAGCAGTACTTC. It encodes CASSQDGTEVSYNEQYF.

This clonotype was recorded a few times. The genes are TRBV3-1 and TRBJ2-7; D is unresolved. With 1 base removed from V and 3 bases from J, the gap between germline ends came to 4 bases. Per the germline V gene, CDR1 is LGHDT and CDR2 is YNNKEL (reference sequence). The CDR3 sequence is 12 residues long. DNA for the CDR3: TGTGCCAGCAGCCAAGTATTCTACGAGCAGTACTTC. Protein: CASSQVFYEQYF.

This clonotype was counted once. The CDR3 nucleotides are TGTGCCAGCAGCCAAGAGGGAAGTCATCGGGACCGGTATTTT. Encoded protein: CASSQEGSHRDRYF. The rearrangement uses TRBV3-1 and TRBJ2-3, with D perhaps matching TRBD1 or TRBD2 (5 bases each). Germline loops: CDR1 LGHDT, CDR2 YNNKEL (reference sequence). V was trimmed by 0 bases and J by 14 bases, leaving 18 bases between them. The CDR3 contains 14 residues.

In its sample, this clonotype was seen a few times. The V gene is TRBV12-3 or TRBV12-4, the J gene TRBJ1-1; D uncertain. V was pared by 0 bases and J by 6 bases, with 17 bases between. The CDR3 totals 16 residues. The chain's CDR3 is CASSLARIWQAAEAFF. As DNA, the CDR3 is TGTGCCAGCAGTTTAGCGCGGATTTGGCAAGCGGCTGAAGCTTTCTTT.

The J gene is TRBJ2-7, the V gene TRBV5-1, with TRBD1 matching over 8 bases. CDR3 size: 14 residues. Germline V gene lookup returns CDR1 SGHRS and CDR2 YFSETQ. V lost 3 bases to trimming and J lost 5 bases; unmatched junction nucleotides: 7. The CDR3 spells CASSSGQGWNEQYF. CDR3 sequence (DNA): TGCGCCAGCAGCTCTGGACAGGGATGGAACGAGCAGTACTTC.

The chain uses TRBV12-3 or TRBV12-4 and TRBJ2-5; 7 bases line up with TRBD1. The J segment lost 11 bases and the V segment lost 5 bases, leaving 14 bases of the junction unmatched. The length of the CDR3 is 14 residues. The CDR3 reads CASSRNRDSYEQYF. The CDR3 region has the DNA TGTGCCAGCAGTCGTAACCGGGACAGTTATGAGCAGTACTTC.

The chain couples TRBV20-1 to TRBJ2-3; perhaps TRBD2 as D (6 bases). V lost 0 bases and J lost 2, with 15 bases in between. The CDR3 has 16 residues. Germline-derived CDR1 and CDR2 are DFQATT and SNEGSKA (reference sequence). Here the CDR3 DNA reads TGCAGTGCTAGAGATATCCGGGGGACGATCACAGATACGCAGTATTTT. Its translation: CSARDIRGTITDTQYF.

This clonotype was observed a few times. V and J are TRBV12-3 or TRBV12-4 and TRBJ1-5; D not resolved. Trimming pared 6 bases from V and 5 bases from J, leaving 11 bases between. The CDR3 extends over 13 amino acids. CDR3 sequence: CASSPDTYQPQHF. CDR3 in DNA: TGTGCCAGCAGCCCAGATACTTATCAGCCCCAGCATTTT.

The rearrangement links TRBV12-3 or TRBV12-4 to TRBJ1-4; 8 nucleotides line up with TRBD1. Trimming removed 6 bases from V and 7 bases from J; junction bases left unmatched: 7. The CDR3 runs 14 residues. Here the CDR3 DNA reads TGTGCCAGCAGCCAGGGACAGGTGGCTGAAAAACTGTTTTTT. Protein sequence: CASSQGQVAEKLFF.

The chain joins TRBV5-1 to TRBJ1-4, with 12 bases aligning to TRBD1. Germline V gene lookup returns CDR1 SGHRS and CDR2 YFSETQ. CDR3 length: 19 residues. The trim removed 0 bases at V and 6 bases at J, leaving 12 bases unmatched. CDR3 protein: CASSLGRRDRGRRDEKLFF. The CDR3, as DNA: TGCGCCAGCAGCTTGGGACGGCGGGACAGGGGGCGAAGAGATGAAAAACTGTTTTTT.

The chain has TRBV7-2 and TRBJ2-4; TRBD1 agrees at 8 bases. With V trimmed by 5 bases and J by 4 bases, 4 bases remained unmatched. Germline V lookup: CDR1 SGHTA, CDR2 FQGNSA. CDR3 length: 14 amino acids. In nucleotides, the CDR3 is TGTGCCAGCAGCCAGCGACAGGGGAAAAACATTCAGTACTTC. It is translated as CASSQRQGKNIQYF.

The genes are TRBV12-3 or TRBV12-4 and TRBJ2-1; 16 nucleotides align to TRBD2. The J call may be wrong; the DNA end is better matched by TRBJ2-7. The CDR3 is made up of 17 amino acids. CDR3 residues: CASSSGTSGGAYNEQYF. CDR3 nucleotides: TGTGCCAGCAGTTCCGGGACTAGCGGGGGGGCCTACAATGAGCAGTACTTC.

The chain employs TRBV11-1 and TRBJ2-1, with 12 bases identical to TRBD1. Germline V lookup: CDR1 SGHAT, CDR2 FQDESV (reference sequence). This CDR3 comprises 19 residues. Unmatched junction bases numbered 20, after V lost 4 bases and J lost 10 bases. CDR3 DNA: TGTGCCAGCAGCTCGAGGGGACAGGGGGCCGCCCTTCCCTTTGGAGAGCAGTTCTTC. Translated, it gives CASSSRGQGAALPFGEQFF.

There are a few counts of this clonotype. The gene calls are TRBV12-3 or TRBV12-4 and TRBJ1-1; D is unclear. With 7 bases removed from V and 1 base from J, the gap between germline ends came to 13 bases. The CDR3 runs 14 residues. The CDR3 here is CASTLGHPNTEAFF. In DNA form, the CDR3 reads TGTGCCAGCACCCTTGGGCACCCGAACACTGAAGCTTTCTTT.

This clonotype appeared a single time. This chain joins TRBV5-1 and TRBJ2-5, with D maybe TRBD2 (6 bases). V lost 4 bases and J lost 11, with 30 bases in between. CDR1 SGHRS and CDR2 YFSETQ come from the germline V gene. The CDR3 consists of 17 residues. CDR3: CASSAFGGSRSYNEQYF. In DNA, the CDR3 is TGCGCCAGCAGCGCCTTTGGGGGGTCTAGGTCCTACAATGAGCAGTACTTC.

This clonotype showed up just a few times. The chain couples TRBV5-1 to TRBJ2-1; D possibly corresponds to TRBD1 (6 bases). This CDR3 region has 14 residues. Germline CDR1 SGHRS, CDR2 YFSETQ. Trimming pared 6 bases from V and 4 bases from J, leaving 14 bases between. In DNA, the CDR3 is TGCGCCAGCACCGAGGACAGTCTGTACAATGAGCAGTTCTTC. This codes for CASTEDSLYNEQFF.

This clonotype was seen more than once but under ten times. The gene calls are TRBV27 and TRBJ2-7; 12 nucleotides match TRBD2. Trimming removed 5 bases from V and 0 bases from J; junction bases left unmatched: 5. CDR1 and CDR2 from the germline V gene are MNHEY and SMNVEV (reference sequence). There are 16 residues in the CDR3. DNA for the CDR3: TGTGCCAGCAGTCCTCAACTAGCGGGGGGCTCCTACGAGCAGTACTTC. Protein: CASSPQLAGGSYEQYF.

The rearrangement links TRBV4-3 to TRBJ2-7; 9 bases fit TRBD2. The V gene end was trimmed by 0 bases and the J gene end by 7 bases; junction bases not matched to a gene: 4. The CDR3 is 14 amino acids. Germline assignment: CDR1 LGHNA and CDR2 YSLEER. The CDR3: CASSQDTLAGEQYF. Here the CDR3 DNA reads TGCGCCAGCAGCCAAGACACCCTAGCGGGGGAGCAGTACTTC.

The V and J genes are TRBV4-3 and TRBJ2-2; 13 nucleotides agree with TRBD2. Germline V lookup: CDR1 LGHNA, CDR2 YSLEER. J was trimmed by 0 bases and V by 4 bases; bases with no gene match: 5. The CDR3 totals 18 residues. In DNA, the CDR3 is TGCGCCAGCAGCCCATGGACTAGCGGGGGCTCGAACACCGGGGAGCTGTTTTTT. It specifies CASSPWTSGGSNTGELFF.

V gene TRBV2 combines with J gene TRBJ2-3; TRBD2 matches 10 bases. V shed 8 bases and J 1 base; nucleotides not matched to a gene: 6. CDR3 size: 15 residues. CDR1 and CDR2 (germline): SNHLY, FYNNEI. The CDR3 coding sequence is TGTGCCAGCCACGCTGGACTAGCGGGCACAGATACGCAGTATTTT. It encodes CASHAGLAGTDTQYF. The full variable domain, with the rest looked up from reference TRBV2 and TRBJ2-3, is EPEVTQTPSHQVTQMGQEVILRCVPISNHLYFYWYRQILGQKVEFLVSFYNNEISEKSEIFDDQFSVERPDGSNFTLKIRSTKLEDSAMYFCASHAGLAGTDTQYFGPGTRLTVL.

The chain links TRBV5-5 to TRBJ1-1, with a possible D match to TRBD1 (6 bases). V lost 5 bases and J 2 bases, leaving 16 bases between the germline ends. Germline V lookup: CDR1 SGHKS, CDR2 YYEKEE (reference sequence). The length of the CDR3 is 15 residues. The CDR3 is CASSLTGHFNTEAFF. In DNA form, the CDR3 reads TGTGCCAGCAGTCTGACGGGACACTTTAACACTGAAGCTTTCTTT.

As to this clonotype: One end of the junction varies from germline; a read error may be responsible. The rearrangement links TRBV4-2 to TRBJ1-4; TRBD1 agrees at 8 bases. CDR3 size: 15 residues. Germline values: CDR1 LGHNA, CDR2 YNFKEQ. The CDR3: CASSQHRQGKEKLFF. CDR3 nucleotide sequence: TGTGCCAGCAGCCAGCACCGACAGGGGAAAGAAAAGCTGTTTTTT.

In this sample, this clonotype turned up a few times. V is TRBV10-3 and J is TRBJ2-3; D is unclear. Looked up from germline, CDR1 is ENHRY and CDR2 is SYGVKD. CDR3 length: 14 amino acids. V was shortened by 11 bases and J by 2 bases, with 17 bases between the two germline ends. The CDR3 loop reads CAASDRSFTDTQYF. The CDR3 nucleotides are TGTGCCGCCAGTGACCGATCTTTCACAGATACGCAGTATTTT.

This clonotype was seen at least ten times. This sequence joins TRBV12-3 or TRBV12-4 and TRBJ2-3, with TRBD1 as a possible D gene (6 bases). The CDR3 loop spans 15 amino acids. Trimming cost V 6 bases and J 0 bases, with 13 bases left between them. The CDR3 coding sequence is TGTGCCAGCAGGCTGGGGGCCTCTAGCACAGATACGCAGTATTTT. Translating gives CASRLGASSTDTQYF.

As to this clonotype: At one end, the junction sequence differs from germline, possibly due to a read error. This chain connects TRBV29-1 to TRBJ1-1; D is perhaps TRBD1 (6 bases). Germline V gives CDR1 SQVTM, CDR2 ANQGSEA. CDR3 size: 14 residues. Here the CDR3 DNA reads TGCAGCGTTGTGGGGGGGGCCACGAACGCTGAAGCTTTCTTT. It encodes CSVVGGATNAEAFF.

This clonotype was detected ten times or more. The chain couples TRBV4-2 to TRBJ1-6, with D tentatively TRBD1 (5 bases). The CDR3 totals 17 residues. The V end was cut by 0 bases, the J end by 5 bases, with 14 bases between. Germline loops: CDR1 LGHNA, CDR2 YNFKEQ. The DNA for the CDR3 is TGTGCCAGCAGCCAAGATTGGGGGAACTGGAATAATTCACCCCTCCACTTT. Protein sequence: CASSQDWGNWNNSPLHF.

This clonotype showed up just a few times. V is TRBV4-3 and J is TRBJ1-1; no reliable D call. The CDR3 is made up of 14 amino acids. Germline CDR1 LGHNA, CDR2 YSLEER. V was cut by 8 bases and J by 0 bases, with 13 bases left in between. The CDR3 DNA follows: TGCGCCAGCTCGATAGGGATCTTGAACACTGAAGCTTTCTTT. Protein sequence: CASSIGILNTEAFF.

This clonotype was seen a handful of times. J is TRBJ1-5 and V is TRBV20-1, with 7 bases aligning to TRBD1. Germline lookup yields CDR1 DFQATT and CDR2 SNEGSKA (reference sequence). The J segment lost 2 bases and the V segment lost 7 bases, leaving 2 bases of the junction unmatched. CDR3 size: 12 residues. DNA for the CDR3: TGCAGTGGGGACAGTGGCAATCAGCCCCAGCATTTT. Amino acids: CSGDSGNQPQHF.

This clonotype was found a few times. CDR3 DNA: TGTGCCAGCAGTCGGCCAGGGGAGCAAGAGACCCAGTACTTC. Protein: CASSRPGEQETQYF. The chain links TRBV27 to TRBJ2-5; weak D call: TRBD1 (6 bases). The CDR3 extends over 14 amino acids. Germline V gene data show CDR1 as MNHEY and CDR2 as SMNVEV (reference sequence). Trimming pared 5 bases from V and 2 bases from J, leaving 12 bases between.